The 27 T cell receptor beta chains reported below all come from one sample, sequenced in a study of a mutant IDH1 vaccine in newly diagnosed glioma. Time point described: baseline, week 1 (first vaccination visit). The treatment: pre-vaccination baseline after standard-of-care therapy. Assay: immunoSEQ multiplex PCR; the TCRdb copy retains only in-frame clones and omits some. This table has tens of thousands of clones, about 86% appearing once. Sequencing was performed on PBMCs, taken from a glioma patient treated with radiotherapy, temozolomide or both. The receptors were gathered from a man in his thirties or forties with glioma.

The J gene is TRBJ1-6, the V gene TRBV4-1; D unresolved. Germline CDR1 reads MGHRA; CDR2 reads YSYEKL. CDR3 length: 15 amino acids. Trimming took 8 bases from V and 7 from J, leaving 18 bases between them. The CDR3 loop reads CASRNPTAKNSPLHF. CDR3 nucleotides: TGCGCCAGCCGGAACCCTACAGCGAAGAATTCACCCCTCCACTTT.

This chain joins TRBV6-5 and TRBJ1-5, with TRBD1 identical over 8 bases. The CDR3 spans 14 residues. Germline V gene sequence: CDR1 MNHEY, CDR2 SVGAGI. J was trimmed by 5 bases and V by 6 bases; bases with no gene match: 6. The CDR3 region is CASSRDRGHQPQHF. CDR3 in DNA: TGTGCCAGCAGCAGAGACAGGGGACATCAGCCCCAGCATTTT.

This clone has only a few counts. CDR3 protein: CASSQDFWSPEAFF. The DNA of the CDR3 is TGCGCCAGCAGCCAAGATTTTTGGTCCCCTGAAGCTTTCTTT. The rearrangement joins TRBV4-1 to TRBJ1-1; no clear D gene. This CDR3 has 14 amino acids. Germline V gene sequence: CDR1 MGHRA, CDR2 YSYEKL. Between the trimmed V and J ends, which lost 0 bases and 6 bases, there was a span of 11 bases.

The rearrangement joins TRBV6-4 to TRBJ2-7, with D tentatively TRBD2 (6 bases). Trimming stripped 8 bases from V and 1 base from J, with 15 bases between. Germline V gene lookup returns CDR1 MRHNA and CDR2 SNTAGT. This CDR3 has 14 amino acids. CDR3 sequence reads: CASRRESGSYEQYF. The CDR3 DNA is TGTGCCAGCCGCCGGGAGAGCGGATCCTACGAGCAGTACTTC.

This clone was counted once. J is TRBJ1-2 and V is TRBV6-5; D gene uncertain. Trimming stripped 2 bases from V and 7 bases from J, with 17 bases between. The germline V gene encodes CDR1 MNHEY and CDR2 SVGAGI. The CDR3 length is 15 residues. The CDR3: CASSYVPSVLRGYTF. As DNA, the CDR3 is TGTGCCAGCAGTTACGTTCCCAGTGTCCTTCGTGGCTACACCTTC.

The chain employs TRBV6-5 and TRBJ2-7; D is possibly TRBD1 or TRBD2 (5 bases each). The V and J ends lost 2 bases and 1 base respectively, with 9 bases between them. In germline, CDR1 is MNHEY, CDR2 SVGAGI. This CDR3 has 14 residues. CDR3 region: CASSYRDRSYEQYF. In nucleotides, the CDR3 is TGTGCCAGCAGTTACCGGGACCGATCCTACGAGCAGTACTTC.

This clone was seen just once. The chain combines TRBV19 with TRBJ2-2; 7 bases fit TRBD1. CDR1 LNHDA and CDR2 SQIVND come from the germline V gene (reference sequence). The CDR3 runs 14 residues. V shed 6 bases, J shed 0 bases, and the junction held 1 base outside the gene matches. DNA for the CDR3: TGTGCCAGTAGACAGGGGACGAACACCGGGGAGCTGTTTTTT. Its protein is CASRQGTNTGELFF.

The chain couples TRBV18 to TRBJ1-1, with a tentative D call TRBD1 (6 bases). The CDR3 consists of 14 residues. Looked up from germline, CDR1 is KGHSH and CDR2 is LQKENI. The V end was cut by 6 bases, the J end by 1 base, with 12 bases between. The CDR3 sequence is CASSGDTRNTEAFF. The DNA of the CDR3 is TGTGCCAGCTCCGGGGACACCAGGAACACTGAAGCTTTCTTT.

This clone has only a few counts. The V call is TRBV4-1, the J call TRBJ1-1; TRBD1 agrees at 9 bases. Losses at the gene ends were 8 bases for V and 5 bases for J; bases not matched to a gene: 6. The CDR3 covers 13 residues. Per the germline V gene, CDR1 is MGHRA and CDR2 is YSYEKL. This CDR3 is CASREQGATEAFF. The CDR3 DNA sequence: TGCGCCAGCCGTGAACAGGGGGCTACTGAAGCTTTCTTT.

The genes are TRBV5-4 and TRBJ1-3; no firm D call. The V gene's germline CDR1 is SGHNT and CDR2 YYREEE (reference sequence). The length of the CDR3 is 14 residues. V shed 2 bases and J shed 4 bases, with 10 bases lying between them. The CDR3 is CASSLGGSGNTIYF. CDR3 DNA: TGTGCCAGCAGCTTAGGAGGGAGCGGAAACACCATATATTTT.

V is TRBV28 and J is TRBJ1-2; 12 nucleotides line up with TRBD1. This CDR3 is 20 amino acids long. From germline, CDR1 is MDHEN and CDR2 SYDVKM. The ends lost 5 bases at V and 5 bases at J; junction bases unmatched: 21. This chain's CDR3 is CASSPPPGTGGAAGAYGYTF. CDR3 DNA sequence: TGTGCCAGCAGTCCCCCTCCCGGGACAGGGGGCGCGGCCGGAGCTTATGGCTACACCTTC.

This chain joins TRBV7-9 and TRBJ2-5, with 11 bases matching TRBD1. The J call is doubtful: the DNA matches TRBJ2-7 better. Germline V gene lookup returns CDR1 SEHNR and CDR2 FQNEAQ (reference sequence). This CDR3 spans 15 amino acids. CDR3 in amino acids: CASSPGTGGMYEQYF. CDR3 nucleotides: TGTGCCAGCAGCCCGGGGACAGGGGGAATGTACGAGCAGTACTTC.

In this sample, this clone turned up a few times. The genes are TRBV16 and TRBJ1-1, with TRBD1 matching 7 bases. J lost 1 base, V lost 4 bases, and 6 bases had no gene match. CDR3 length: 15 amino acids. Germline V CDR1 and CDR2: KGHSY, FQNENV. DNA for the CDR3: TGTGCCAGCAGCCCCACAGGGGATGGGAACACTGAAGCTTTCTTT. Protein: CASSPTGDGNTEAFF.

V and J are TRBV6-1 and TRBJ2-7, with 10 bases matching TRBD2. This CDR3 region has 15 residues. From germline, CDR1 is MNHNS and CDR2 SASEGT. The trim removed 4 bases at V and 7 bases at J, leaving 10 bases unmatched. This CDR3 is CASSGVSGGALEQYF. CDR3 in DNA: TGTGCCAGCAGTGGGGTCAGCGGGGGGGCCTTGGAGCAGTACTTC.

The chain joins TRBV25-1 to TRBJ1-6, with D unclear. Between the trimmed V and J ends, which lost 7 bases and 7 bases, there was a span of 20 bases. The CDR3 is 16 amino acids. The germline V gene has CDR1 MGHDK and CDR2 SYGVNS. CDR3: CASTPGRSLPNSPLHF. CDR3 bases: TGTGCCAGCACCCCCGGGAGAAGTCTTCCCAATTCACCCCTCCACTTT.

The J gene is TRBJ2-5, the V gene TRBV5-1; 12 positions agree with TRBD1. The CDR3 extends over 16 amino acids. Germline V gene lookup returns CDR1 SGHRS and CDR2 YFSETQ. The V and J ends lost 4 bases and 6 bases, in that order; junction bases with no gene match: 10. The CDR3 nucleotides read TGCGCCAGCAGCCAGTCCGGGACAGGGGGCTTTAAGACCCAGTACTTC. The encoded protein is CASSQSGTGGFKTQYF.

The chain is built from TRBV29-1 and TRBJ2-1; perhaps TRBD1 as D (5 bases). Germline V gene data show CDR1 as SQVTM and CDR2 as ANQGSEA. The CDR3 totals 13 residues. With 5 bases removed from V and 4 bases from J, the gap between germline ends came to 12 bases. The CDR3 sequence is CSVRQGMYNEQFF. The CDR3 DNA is TGCAGCGTTAGGCAGGGTATGTACAATGAGCAGTTCTTC.

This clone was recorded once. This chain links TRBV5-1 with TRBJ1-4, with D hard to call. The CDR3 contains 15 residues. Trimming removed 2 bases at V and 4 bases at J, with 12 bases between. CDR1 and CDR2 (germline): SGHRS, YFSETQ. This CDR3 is CASSFNPPDNEKLFF. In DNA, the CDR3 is TGCGCCAGCAGCTTCAACCCGCCAGATAATGAAAAACTGTTTTTT.

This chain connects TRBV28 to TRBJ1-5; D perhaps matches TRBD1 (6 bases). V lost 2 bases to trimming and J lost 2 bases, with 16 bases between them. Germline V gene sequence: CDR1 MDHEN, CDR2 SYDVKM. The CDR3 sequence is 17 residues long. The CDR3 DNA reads TGTGCCAGCAGTTTACGACAGGCCCTAGGTGGCAATCAGCCCCAGCATTTT. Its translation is CASSLRQALGGNQPQHF.

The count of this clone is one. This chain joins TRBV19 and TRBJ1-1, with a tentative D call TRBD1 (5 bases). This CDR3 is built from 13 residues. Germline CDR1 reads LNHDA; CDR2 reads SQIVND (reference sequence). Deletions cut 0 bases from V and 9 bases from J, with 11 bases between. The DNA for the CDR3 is TGTGCCAGTAGTATAGATTACCGGGGGAAAGCTTTCTTT. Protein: CASSIDYRGKAFF. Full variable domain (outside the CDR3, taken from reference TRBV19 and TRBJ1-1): DGGITQSPKYLFRKEGQNVTLSCEQNLNHDAMYWYRQDPGQGLRLIYYSQIVNDFQKGDIAEGYSVSREKKESFPLTVTSAQKNPTAFYLCASSIDYRGKAFFGQGTRLTVV.

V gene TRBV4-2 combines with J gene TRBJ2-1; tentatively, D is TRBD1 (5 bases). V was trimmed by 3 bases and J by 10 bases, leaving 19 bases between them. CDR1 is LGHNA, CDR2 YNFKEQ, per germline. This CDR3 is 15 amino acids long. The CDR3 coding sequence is TGTGCCAGCAGCCACCAAATCGCAGGGAATGGAGAGCAGTTCTTC. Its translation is CASSHQIAGNGEQFF.

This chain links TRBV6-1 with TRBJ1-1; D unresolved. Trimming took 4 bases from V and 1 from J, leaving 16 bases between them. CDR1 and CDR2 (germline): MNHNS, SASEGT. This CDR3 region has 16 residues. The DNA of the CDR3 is TGTGCCAGCAGTGCTCGACAACAGCCCCCGAACACTGAAGCTTTCTTT. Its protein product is CASSARQQPPNTEAFF.

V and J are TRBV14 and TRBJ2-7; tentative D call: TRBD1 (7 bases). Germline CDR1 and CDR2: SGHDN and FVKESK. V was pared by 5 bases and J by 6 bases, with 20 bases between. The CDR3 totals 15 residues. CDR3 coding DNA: TGTGCCAGCAGCGGTAGACTAGGGGGCCCCTCCGAGCAGTACTTC. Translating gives CASSGRLGGPSEQYF. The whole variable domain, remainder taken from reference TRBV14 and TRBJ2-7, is EAGVTQFPSHSVIEKGQTVTLRCDPISGHDNLYWYRRVMGKEIKFLLHFVKESKQDESGMPNNRFLAERTGGTYSTLKVQPAELEDSGVYFCASSGRLGGPSEQYFGPGTRLTVT.

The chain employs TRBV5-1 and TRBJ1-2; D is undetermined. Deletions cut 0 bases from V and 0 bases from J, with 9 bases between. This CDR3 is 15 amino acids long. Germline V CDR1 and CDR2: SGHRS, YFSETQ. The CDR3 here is CASSLDFRTNYGYTF. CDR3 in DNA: TGCGCCAGCAGCTTGGACTTCAGGACTAACTATGGCTACACCTTC.

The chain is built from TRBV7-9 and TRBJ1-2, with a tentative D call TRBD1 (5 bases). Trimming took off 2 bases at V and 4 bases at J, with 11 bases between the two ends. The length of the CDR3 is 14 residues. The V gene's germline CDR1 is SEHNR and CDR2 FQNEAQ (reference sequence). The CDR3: CASSLTGVAYGYTF. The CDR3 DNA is TGTGCCAGCAGCTTAACGGGGGTTGCCTATGGCTACACCTTC.

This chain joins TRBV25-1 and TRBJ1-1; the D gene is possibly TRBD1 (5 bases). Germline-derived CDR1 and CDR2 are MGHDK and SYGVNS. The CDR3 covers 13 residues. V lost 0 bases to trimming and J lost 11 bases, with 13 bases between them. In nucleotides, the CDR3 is TGTGCCAGCAGTGAATATACGGGGCTAAGGGCTTTCTTT. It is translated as CASSEYTGLRAFF.

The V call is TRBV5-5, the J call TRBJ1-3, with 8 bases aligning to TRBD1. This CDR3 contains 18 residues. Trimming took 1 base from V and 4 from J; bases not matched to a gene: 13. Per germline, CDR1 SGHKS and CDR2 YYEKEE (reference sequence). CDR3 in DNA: TGTGCCAGCAGCTTGAAGGGACAGGAGGTTCTGAGAGGAAACACCATATATTTT. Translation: CASSLKGQEVLRGNTIYF.